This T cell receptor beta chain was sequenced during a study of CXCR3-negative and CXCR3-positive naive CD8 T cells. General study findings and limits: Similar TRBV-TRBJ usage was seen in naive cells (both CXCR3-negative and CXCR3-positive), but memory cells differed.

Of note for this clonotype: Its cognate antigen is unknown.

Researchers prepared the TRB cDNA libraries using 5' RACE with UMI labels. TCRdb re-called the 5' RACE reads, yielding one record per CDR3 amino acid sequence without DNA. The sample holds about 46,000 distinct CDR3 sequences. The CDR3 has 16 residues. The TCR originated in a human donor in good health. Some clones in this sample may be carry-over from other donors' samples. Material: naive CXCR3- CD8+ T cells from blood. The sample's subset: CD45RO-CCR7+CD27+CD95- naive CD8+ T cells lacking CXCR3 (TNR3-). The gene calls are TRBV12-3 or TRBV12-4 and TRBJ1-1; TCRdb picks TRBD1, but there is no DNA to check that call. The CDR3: CASSLGTGPLNTEAFF.